The present entry profiles one T cell receptor (beta chain) with its context. The data belong to a study of blood T cell repertoires in COVID-19. CDR3 length: 19 amino acids. V lost 1 base, J lost 2 bases, and 22 bases lay in between. CDR1 MNHEY and CDR2 SMNVEV come from the germline V gene (reference sequence). How the authors handled the data: Amplification of reference gene primers provided the estimated nucleated cell counts. The data were produced by immunoSEQ multiplex PCR, yet TCRdb's version contains in-frame clones alone and is incomplete. V and J calls plus clone size are reproduced from that table; the DNA served to infer D and trimming. The sample lists about 410,000 clones, 90% occurring once.

Sequences were obtained from PBMCs or T cells enriched from blood (not recorded which). The sequence was collected from a man between 18 and 29 years old who had recovered from COVID-19. The chain joins TRBV27 to TRBJ2-3, with D possibly being TRBD2 (5 bases). CDR3 region: CASSLFFTWTAANTDTQYF. The CDR3 nucleotides read TGTGCCAGCAGTTTATTTTTCACATGGACTGCCGCAAACACAGATACGCAGTATTTT.